The text below deals with one T cell receptor beta chain. Trimming left V 8 bases short and J 0 bases short, with 10 bases between. CDR3 length equals 13 residues. The V gene's germline CDR1 is MDHEN and CDR2 SYDVKM. The data were obtained in a study of blood T cell repertoires in COVID-19. About the study: There were acute and convalescent COVID-19 samples, and they came from the United States, Italy and Spain.

Sequencing used immunoSEQ multiplex PCR; TCRdb keeps in-frame clones, though not all of them. The table includes roughly 250,000 clones, 75% to 95% detected once. Donors in Cohort 3 counted as recovered after two negative PCRs, clearance, or symptom resolution. This clonotype was sampled from a woman aged 18-29 years who had recovered from COVID-19. The sequenced material came from PBMCs or T cells enriched from blood (not recorded which). The chain recombines TRBV28 with TRBJ1-2, with D possibly matching TRBD1 (5 bases). The CDR3 sequence: CASRLDTNYGYTF. For the CDR3, the DNA is TGTGCCAGCCGATTGGACACTAACTATGGCTACACCTTC.